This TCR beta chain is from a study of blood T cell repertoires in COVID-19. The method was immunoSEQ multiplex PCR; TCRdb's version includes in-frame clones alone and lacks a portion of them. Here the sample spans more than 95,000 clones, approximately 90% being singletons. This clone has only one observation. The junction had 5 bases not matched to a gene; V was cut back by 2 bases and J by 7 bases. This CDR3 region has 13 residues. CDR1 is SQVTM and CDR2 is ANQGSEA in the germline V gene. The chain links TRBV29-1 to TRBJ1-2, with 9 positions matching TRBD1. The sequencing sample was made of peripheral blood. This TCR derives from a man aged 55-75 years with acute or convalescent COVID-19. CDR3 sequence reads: CSVETQGASGYTF. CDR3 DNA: TGCAGCGTTGAAACACAGGGGGCTAGTGGCTACACCTTC.